This is a list of T cell receptor beta chains from one sample in a study of blood T cells in healthy people across ages. TCRdb independently ran MiXCR on the 5' RACE reads; one entry per CDR3 protein. The sample lists about 670,000 distinct CDR3 sequences, approximately 40% seen once, with 30% in the top ten. The sequenced material came from blood. These receptors originate from an older man in good health. CDR3s include the opening cysteine and the closing phenylalanine or tryptophan. The D gene is left open where the match is weak. Part of the rows lack a size; the others show once, few, many or a class for expanded clones.

clone size | J gene | D gene | V gene | CDR3 DNA | CDR3 protein
. | TRBJ2-7 | TRBD2 | TRBV20-1 | TGCAGTGCTAGAGATTCAGCGGGAGGCAACGAGCAGTACTTC | CSARDSAGGNEQYF
. | TRBJ2-7 | . | TRBV7-2 | TGTGCCAGCAGCTTATGGGGCGGAAGCTCCTACGAGCAGTACTTC | CASSLWGGSSYEQYF
few | TRBJ1-2 | TRBD1 | TRBV5-1 | TGCGCCAGCAGCTCCCCGGGACAGTCCTATGGCTACACCTTC | CASSSPGQSYGYTF
. | TRBJ2-7 | TRBD2 | TRBV3-1 | TGTGCCAGCAGCCAAGGACAGTCGGGGGGCTACGAGCAGTACTTC | CASSQGQSGGYEQYF
few | TRBJ2-5 | . | TRBV7-2 | TGTGCCAGCAGCACGGAACAGATACAAGAGACCCAGTACTTC | CASSTEQIQETQYF
. | TRBJ2-3 | TRBD2 | TRBV20-1 | TGCAGTGCTAGTTTGGGGGGGAGCACAGATACGCAGTATTTT | CSASLGGSTDTQYF
few | TRBJ2-5 | TRBD2 | TRBV20-1 | TGCAGTGCTAGACACGCGGCTAGCGGGCGTAACCAAGAGACCCAGTACTTC | CSARHAASGRNQETQYF
. | TRBJ2-6 | . | TRBV4-3 | TGCGCCAGCAGCCAAGATAGTGGACCTGGGGCCAACGTCCTGACTTTC | CASSQDSGPGANVLTF
. | TRBJ2-7 | TRBD2 | TRBV7-9 | TGTGCCAGCGCGAGTGGGCGGGAGGCTTCGTTGTCCGAGCAGTACTTC | CASASGREASLSEQYF
many | TRBJ2-3 | . | TRBV11-2 | TGTGCCAGCAGCTTTCAGTTGACAGATACGCAGTATTTT | CASSFQLTDTQYF
. | TRBJ2-1 | TRBD2 | TRBV7-8 | TGTGCCAGCAGCCCCCGGACTAGCGGGACCTTCTACAATGAGCAGTTCTTC | CASSPRTSGTFYNEQFF
. | TRBJ2-5 | TRBD2 | TRBV6-1 | TGTGCCAGCAGTGAGGGACTAGTCCAAGAGACCCAGTACTTC | CASSEGLVQETQYF
. | TRBJ2-7 | TRBD2 | TRBV5-1 | TGCGCCAGCAGCTTCGAGGGTAACCTAGCGGGACTGGGCGAGCAGTACTTC | CASSFEGNLAGLGEQYF
few | TRBJ2-5 | TRBD1 | TRBV20-1 | TGCAGTGCTAACAACAGGGGCCGACAAGAGACCCAGTACTTC | CSANNRGRQETQYF
. | TRBJ2-2 | . | TRBV6-4 | TGTGCCAGCAGTCAGGGGAACACCGGGGAGCTGTTTTTT | CASSQGNTGELFF
. | TRBJ2-3 | TRBD2 | TRBV20-1 | TGCAGTGCTAGAGACCCCCGACTAGCGGGAGCCACAGATACGCAGTATTTT | CSARDPRLAGATDTQYF
. | TRBJ2-7 | . | TRBV3-1 | TGTGCCAGCAGCCTTGGGACGGTGACCTCCTACGAGCAGTACTTC | CASSLGTVTSYEQYF
. | TRBJ2-3 | . | TRBV5-5 | TGTGCCAGCAGCTTCGGATCCAACACAGATACGCAGTATTTT | CASSFGSNTDTQYF
. | TRBJ1-2 | . | TRBV29-1 | TGCAGCGCAAAAATACCCTATGTGGGGGTAGGATATGGCTACACCTTC | CSAKIPYVGVGYGYTF
few | TRBJ2-7 | . | TRBV20-1 | TGCAGTGCTAGCTCGGTCGGGAACTTATACGAGCAGTACTTC | CSASSVGNLYEQYF
few | TRBJ2-1 | TRBD1 | TRBV28 | TGTGCCAGCAGTTCACTAAGGACAGGGGGGTACAATGAGCAGTTCTTC | CASSSLRTGGYNEQFF